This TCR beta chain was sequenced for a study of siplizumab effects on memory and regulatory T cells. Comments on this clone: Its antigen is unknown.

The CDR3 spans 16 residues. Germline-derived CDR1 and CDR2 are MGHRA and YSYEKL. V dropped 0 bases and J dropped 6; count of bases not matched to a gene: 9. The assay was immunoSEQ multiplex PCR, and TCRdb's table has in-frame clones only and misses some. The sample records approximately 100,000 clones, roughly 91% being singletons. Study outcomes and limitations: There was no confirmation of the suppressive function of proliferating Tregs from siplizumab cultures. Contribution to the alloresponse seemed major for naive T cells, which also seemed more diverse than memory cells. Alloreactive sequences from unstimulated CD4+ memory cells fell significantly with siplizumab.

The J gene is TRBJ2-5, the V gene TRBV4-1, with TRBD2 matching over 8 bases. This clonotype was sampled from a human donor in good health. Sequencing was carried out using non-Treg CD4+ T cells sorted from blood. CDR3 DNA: TGCGCCAGCAGCCAAGATCTGAGCGGGAGCGGAAAGACCCAGTACTTC. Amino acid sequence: CASSQDLSGSGKTQYF.